The subject of this entry is one T cell receptor (beta chain). Produced via immunoSEQ multiplex PCR; TCRdb's table is partial and in-frame only. The table includes approximately 94,000 clones, 86% detected once. The CDR3 runs 16 residues. Per germline, CDR1 SGDLS and CDR2 YYNGEE. V shed 3 bases, J shed 2 bases, and the junction held 9 bases outside the gene matches. The data originate from a study of control samples from healthy donors and cancer patients. The sequenced sample was blood. The receptor was derived from a woman aged 45 to 65 in good health. The genes are TRBV9 and TRBJ2-5; TRBD2 matches at 8 bases. This CDR3 is CASSAGSLAEQETQYF. Written as DNA, the CDR3 is TGTGCCAGCAGCGCAGGCTCACTAGCGGAACAAGAGACCCAGTACTTC.